The 4 T cell receptor beta chains presented below share a single source sample, sequenced in a study of cytomegalovirus exposure and HLA in healthy donors. The primer mix had 60 Vbeta and 13 Jbeta primers. The protocol was immunoSEQ multiplex PCR, while the TCRdb copy is restricted to in-frame clones and leaves out a portion. The table records 120,000 or so clones, 75% of them present only once. The sequencing sample was made of PBMCs. These TCRs come from a woman aged 40 to 49 in good health and CMV-seropositive.

This clone was observed a few times. The chain joins TRBV29-1 to TRBJ2-7; D remains ambiguous. This CDR3 has 14 amino acids. Germline V gene sequence: CDR1 SQVTM, CDR2 ANQGSEA. Trimming left V 3 bases short and J 1 base short, with 13 bases between. The CDR3 DNA sequence: TGCAGCGTTGATTCTCGCGGCGAATCCTACGAGCAGTACTTC. Its protein product is CSVDSRGESYEQYF.

The J gene is TRBJ1-2, the V gene TRBV6-1; the D is unclear. The CDR3 sequence is 13 residues long. CDR1 and CDR2 (germline): MNHNS, SASEGT. With 2 bases removed from V and 7 bases from J, the gap between germline ends came to 11 bases. DNA for the CDR3: TGTGCCAGCAGTGAACTGGGAGGTTCTGGCTACACCTTC. Protein sequence: CASSELGGSGYTF.

The rearrangement joins TRBV1 to TRBJ2-3; the listed D gene, TRBD2, was not tested against the DNA. TRBV1 is listed as a pseudogene. The CDR3 has 16 residues. Here the CDR3 reads CTSSHILAGGTDTQYF. The CDR3 coding sequence is TGCACCAGCAGCCATATACTAGCGGGAGGCACAGATACGCAGTATTTT.

This chain connects TRBV29-1 to TRBJ2-5; 7 nucleotides agree with TRBD2. The J call may be in error: the DNA end matches TRBJ2-7 better. This CDR3 contains 11 residues. Germline CDR1 SQVTM, CDR2 ANQGSEA. In DNA, the CDR3 is TGCAGCGCCGGACTAGACTACGAGCAGTACTTC. Translation gives CSAGLDYEQYF.